This T cell receptor (beta chain) emerged from a study of T cell responses to AZD1222 COVID-19 vaccine. Study-wide points: Clonal diversity was possibly underestimated; the donors were predominantly white British and more often female. With dominance at 160-218 and 743-854, vaccine-associated CD4 TCRs spanned spike. Repertoires were obtained solely post-peak T cell response. Among spike-specific TCRs, nearly half reportedly target unmutated variant regions.

TCRdb's copy holds only in-frame clones and misses some; the assay was immunoSEQ multiplex PCR. The sample lists 95,000 to 110,000 clones, around 93% occurring once. Germline V lookup: CDR1 LNHNV, CDR2 YYDKDF (reference sequence). The CDR3 spans 16 residues. The ends were cut back, 3 bases at V and 5 bases at J, with 16 bases in the middle. In regard to this clone: The antigen is unknown.

Sequenced material: peripheral blood, taken 28 days after the second AZD1222 dose. The rearrangement links TRBV15 to TRBJ2-2, with D possibly matching TRBD2 (5 bases). The clonotype was recovered from an adult who received the AZD1222 COVID-19 vaccine. CDR3 amino acids: CATSSSPLARTGELFF. CDR3 DNA sequence: TGTGCCACCAGCAGTTCCCCCTTAGCGCGAACCGGGGAGCTGTTTTTT.